These T cell receptor beta chains were read from a single sample in a study of T cell repertoires in cytomegalovirus infection. MiXCR was run by TCRdb on the reads, yielding one entry per CDR3 protein. The table lists around 530,000 distinct CDR3 sequences, approximately 15% of them singletons. Sequenced input: CD8+ T cells from PBMCs. Receptor source: a human donor in good health (CMV status not recorded). Some clones in this sample may be carry-over from other donors' samples. Both conserved end residues are part of each CDR3. D genes are given only for firm matches. Some rows mark clone size as missing; the rest say once, few, many or name a class of expanded clone.

j_call clone_size d_call v_call cdr3_nt cdr3_aa
TRBJ1-3 many TRBD1 TRBV7-6 TGTGCCAGCAGCACCGTCGGACAGGGCGACGGAAACACCATATATTTT CASSTVGQGDGNTIYF
TRBJ1-4 many - TRBV7-9 TGTGCCAGCAGTTTTGCAACTAATGAAAAACTGTTTTTT CASSFATNEKLFF
TRBJ2-1 few - TRBV12-3/TRBV12-4 TGTGCCAGCAGCCCCGTCTTAACACGCTTGGGGGGTGAGCAGTTCTTC CASSPVLTRLGGEQFF
TRBJ1-6 - TRBD1 TRBV7-2 TGTGCCAGCAGCTCCTTGGTTACAGGGGCCTATAATTCACCCCCCCACTTT CASSSLVTGAYNSPPHF
TRBJ1-1 few TRBD1 TRBV7-3 TGTGCCAGCAGCTTTGGGGGACAGGGGGAAGCTTTCTTT CASSFGGQGEAFF
TRBJ2-3 - - TRBV20-1 TGCAGTGCTAGAGTTCCCCTACAGAAAGATACGCAGTATTTT CSARVPLQKDTQYF
TRBJ2-4 - - TRBV27 TGTGCCAGCAAAGGGTCCAAAAACATTCAGTACTTC CASKGSKNIQYF
TRBJ1-2 many - TRBV5-1 TGCGCCAGCAGACTGGAAACAGCTAACTATGGCTACACCTTC CASRLETANYGYTF
TRBJ2-1 few TRBD2 TRBV5-4 TGTGCCAGCAGCTACAAGCGGGAGAAGGGGCATGAGCAGTTCTTC CASSYKREKGHEQFF
TRBJ2-1 - TRBD2 TRBV5-1 TGCGCCAGCAGCTTGAGACTAGCGTACAATGAGCAGTTCTTC CASSLRLAYNEQFF
TRBJ1-1 many TRBD1 TRBV4-1 TGCGCCAGCAGCACCCGAACTACAGGGGGAGAAGCTTTCTTT CASSTRTTGGEAFF
TRBJ1-1 many - TRBV7-9 TGTGCCAGCAGCTTAGCTTACGCCGAGAACACTGAAGCTTTCTTT CASSLAYAENTEAFF
TRBJ2-7 few - TRBV27 TGTGCCAGCAGTTCAAGCGTCTACGTCCTCTACGAGCAGTACTTC CASSSSVYVLYEQYF
TRBJ1-2 - - TRBV4-1 TGCGCCAGCAGCCAAGATTCAGAAGGATATGGCTACACCTTC CASSQDSEGYGYTF
TRBJ2-4 many TRBD1 TRBV7-8 TGTGCCAGCAGCTCATTAACCGGGACAGGGAAGAACATTCAGTACTTC CASSSLTGTGKNIQYF
TRBJ1-1 many - TRBV6-6 TGTGCCAGCAGTTACCGGGGGTTCACTGAAGCTTTCTTT CASSYRGFTEAFF
TRBJ2-5 - - TRBV6-1 TGTGCCAGCAGTTATACCGGGCTCCCCCTCGAAGAGACCCAGTACTTC CASSYTGLPLEETQYF
TRBJ2-1 many TRBD2 TRBV7-9 TGTGCCAGCAGCTCGAGCGGGAGAACCAATGAGCAGTTCTTC CASSSSGRTNEQFF
TRBJ1-1 once - TRBV28 TGTGCCAGCTGGCGGCTTAACACTGAAGCTTTCTTT CASWRLNTEAFF
TRBJ2-1 many - TRBV7-3 TGTGCCAGCAGCGCACAAGCAGGCGGGTACAATGAGCAGTTCTTC CASSAQAGGYNEQFF
TRBJ2-5 few TRBD1 TRBV6-2/TRBV6-3 TGTGCCAGCAGCAACCCCGGGACAGTCCAAGAGACCCAGTACTTC CASSNPGTVQETQYF
TRBJ1-2 - - TRBV27 TGTGCCAGCAGTATCGCGGGGGCGGGCTATGGCTACACCTTC CASSIAGAGYGYTF
TRBJ2-7 many TRBD1 TRBV6-1 TGTGCCAGCAGCTTCGGGACAGGGATGGCCTACGAGCAGTACTTC CASSFGTGMAYEQYF
TRBJ1-2 many - TRBV5-6 TGTGCCAGCAGCGAAGGCCCAGGGTCGAACTATGGCTACACCTTC CASSEGPGSNYGYTF
TRBJ1-6 - TRBD1 TRBV29-1 TGCAGCGTCGAGACAGGGGATAATTCACCCCTCCACTTT CSVETGDNSPLHF
TRBJ2-7 many TRBD1 TRBV7-9 TGTGCCAGCACCGAGACAGGGCCGAATGAGCAGTACTTC CASTETGPNEQYF
TRBJ2-7 few TRBD1 TRBV27 TGTGCCAGCAGTTTATCCCGGGACAGCCCCTACGAGCAGTACTTC CASSLSRDSPYEQYF
TRBJ2-7 few TRBD2 TRBV7-3 TGTGCCAGCAGCCATCGGACTAGCGGAGGGCGGGGTTACGAGCAGTACTTC CASSHRTSGGRGYEQYF
TRBJ2-7 many TRBD1 TRBV6-5 TGTGCCAGCAGTTACGCAGGGGGAGTCTTGACCTACGAGCAGTACTTC CASSYAGGVLTYEQYF
TRBJ2-1 many - TRBV7-9 TGTGCCAGCAGCTCCGGACGGGCCCCCTACAATGAGCAGTTCTTC CASSSGRAPYNEQFF
TRBJ1-2 - - TRBV20-1 TGCAGTGCTAGAGACGACAGGAACTATGGCTACACCTTC CSARDDRNYGYTF